The 8 T cell receptor beta chains reported below all come from one sample, sequenced in a study of T cells in Graves' hyperthyroidism and ophthalmopathy. Amplification of TCR beta CDR3 regions was performed using RNA transcripts as template. HTBI primers were used for first-round RT-PCR of the TCR CDR3. TCRdb redid the calling of the multiplex PCR reads with MiXCR, one entry per CDR3 protein. There are hundreds of thousands of distinct CDR3 sequences in the sample; about 35% occur only once, and roughly 30% lies in the top ten. Sequencing was carried out using blood. The receptors were sampled from a middle-aged woman with Graves' hyperthyroidism.

The chain is built from TRBV20-1 and TRBJ1-2, with D uncertain. Trimming pared 6 bases from V and 2 bases from J, leaving 13 bases between. This CDR3 has 13 amino acids. Germline CDR1 reads DFQATT; CDR2 reads SNEGSKA (reference sequence). CDR3 sequence (DNA): TGCAGTGCCAGAACCGACGGGAACTATGGCTACACCTTC. Its translation is CSARTDGNYGYTF.

The chain joins TRBV7-9 to TRBJ2-1; D possibly corresponds to TRBD2 (6 bases). Germline lookup yields CDR1 SEHNR and CDR2 FQNEAQ (reference sequence). Trimming pared 3 bases from V and 7 bases from J, leaving 10 bases between. CDR3 length: 13 residues. CDR3 in amino acids: CASSLGAGNEQFF. As DNA, the CDR3 is TGTGCCAGCAGCTTGGGCGCGGGGAATGAGCAGTTCTTC.

The V and J genes are TRBV2 and TRBJ2-7; 8 nucleotides agree with TRBD1. From germline, CDR1 is SNHLY and CDR2 FYNNEI. The CDR3 is made up of 17 amino acids. V dropped 3 bases and J dropped 0; count of bases not matched to a gene: 10. CDR3 sequence (DNA): TGTGCCAGCAGTGACAGGGGGCCGTATAGCTTCTCCTACGAGCAGTACTTC. Translation: CASSDRGPYSFSYEQYF.

The CDR3: CASRRQGAEAFF. The CDR3 region has the DNA TGTGCCAGCAGGAGACAGGGTGCTGAAGCTTTCTTT. The V gene is TRBV10-3, the J gene TRBJ1-1, with TRBD1 matching over 7 bases. This CDR3 contains 12 residues. The V and J ends lost 10 bases and 6 bases, in that order; junction bases with no gene match: 8. CDR1 is ENHRY and CDR2 is SYGVKD in the germline V gene.

This clonotype appeared many times. The J gene is TRBJ2-5, the V gene TRBV24-1; TRBD1 is a possible D gene (6 bases). The V gene lost 1 base and the J gene lost 4 bases, with 6 bases spanning the gap. This CDR3 spans 13 amino acids. CDR1 is KGHDR and CDR2 is SFDVKD in the germline V gene. CDR3: CATSDFRGETQYF. As DNA, the CDR3 is TGTGCCACCAGTGATTTCAGGGGAGAGACCCAGTACTTC.

This clonotype was observed many times. This sequence joins TRBV24-1 and TRBJ1-1; D remains ambiguous. V gave up 0 bases and J gave up 7 bases, with 14 bases separating them. Germline CDR1 KGHDR, CDR2 SFDVKD. CDR3 length: 15 amino acids. The CDR3, as DNA: TGTGCCACCAGTGATTTGCCGTTGGGAGTAGGTGAAGCTTTCTTT. Protein: CATSDLPLGVGEAFF.

This clonotype has a handful of counts. The chain joins TRBV7-2 to TRBJ2-2; TRBD2 matches 7 bases. CDR3 length: 17 residues. The germline V gene encodes CDR1 SGHTA and CDR2 FQGNSA. J lost 5 bases, V lost 6 bases, and 15 bases had no gene match. The chain's CDR3 is CASSRLAGRIRTGELFF. DNA of the CDR3: TGTGCCAGCAGTCGACTAGCTGGGCGTATTAGGACCGGGGAGCTGTTTTTT.

Points on this clonotype: A much larger clone differs from this one at a single base, so this may be a read error. V usage is TRBV7-9 and J usage is TRBJ2-7; D not certain. The length of the CDR3 is 15 residues. The germline gives CDR1 SEHNR, CDR2 FQNEAQ (reference sequence). The CDR3 region has the DNA TGTGCCAGCAGCTTAGCGGGTGACGGATCCTACGTGCAGTACTTC. Translating it yields CASSLAGDGSYVQYF.